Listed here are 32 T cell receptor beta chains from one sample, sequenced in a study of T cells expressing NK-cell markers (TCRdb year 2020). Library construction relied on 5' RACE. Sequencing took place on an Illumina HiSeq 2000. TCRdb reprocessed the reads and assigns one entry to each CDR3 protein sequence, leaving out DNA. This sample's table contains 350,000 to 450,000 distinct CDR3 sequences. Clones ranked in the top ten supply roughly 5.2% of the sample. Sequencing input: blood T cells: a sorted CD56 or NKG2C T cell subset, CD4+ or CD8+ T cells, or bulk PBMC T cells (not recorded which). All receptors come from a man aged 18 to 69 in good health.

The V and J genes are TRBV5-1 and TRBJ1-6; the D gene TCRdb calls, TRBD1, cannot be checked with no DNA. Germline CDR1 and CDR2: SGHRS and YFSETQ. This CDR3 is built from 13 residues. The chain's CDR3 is CASSLEVPSTLHF.

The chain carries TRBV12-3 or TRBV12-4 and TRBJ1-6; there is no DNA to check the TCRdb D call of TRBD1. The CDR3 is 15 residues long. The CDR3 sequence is CASSFRGLDNSPLHF.

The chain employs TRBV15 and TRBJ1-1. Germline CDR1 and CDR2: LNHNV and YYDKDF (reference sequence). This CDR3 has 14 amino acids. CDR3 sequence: CATSRDYMNTEAFF.

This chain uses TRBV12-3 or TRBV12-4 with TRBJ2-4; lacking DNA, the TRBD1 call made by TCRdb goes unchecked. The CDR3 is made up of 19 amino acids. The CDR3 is CASSLSTGGAEGAKNIQYF.

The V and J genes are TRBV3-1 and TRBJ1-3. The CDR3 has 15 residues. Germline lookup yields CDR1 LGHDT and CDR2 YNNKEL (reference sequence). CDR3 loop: CASSLGYAAGNTIYF.

This CDR3 is CASSLGGLSSDGLETQYF. The chain links TRBV11-2 to TRBJ2-5; TCRdb gives TRBD2 as the D gene, but with no DNA this cannot be confirmed. CDR1 and CDR2 (germline): SGHAT, FQNNGV. The CDR3 runs 18 residues.

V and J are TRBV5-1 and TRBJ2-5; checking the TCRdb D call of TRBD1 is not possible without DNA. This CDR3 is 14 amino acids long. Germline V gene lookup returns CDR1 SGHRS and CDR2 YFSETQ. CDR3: CASRTSGTGEAQYF. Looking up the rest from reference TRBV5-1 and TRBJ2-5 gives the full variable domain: KAGVTQTPRYLIKTRGQQVTLSCSPISGHRSVSWYQQTPGQGLQFLFEYFSETQRNKGNFPGRFSGRQFSNSRSEMNVSTLELGDSALYLCASRTSGTGEAQYFGPGTRLLVL.

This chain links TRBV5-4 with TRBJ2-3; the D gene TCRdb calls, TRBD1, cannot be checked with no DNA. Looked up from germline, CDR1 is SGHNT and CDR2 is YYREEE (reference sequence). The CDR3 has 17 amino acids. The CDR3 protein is CASSLEQGVRSTDTQYF.

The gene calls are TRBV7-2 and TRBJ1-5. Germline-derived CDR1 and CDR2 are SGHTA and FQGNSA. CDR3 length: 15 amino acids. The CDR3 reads CASSFTLPGNQPQHF.

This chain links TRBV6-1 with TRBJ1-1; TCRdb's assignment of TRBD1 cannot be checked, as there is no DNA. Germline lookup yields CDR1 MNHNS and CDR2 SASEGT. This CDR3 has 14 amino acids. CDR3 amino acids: CASRVTDRGGEAFF.

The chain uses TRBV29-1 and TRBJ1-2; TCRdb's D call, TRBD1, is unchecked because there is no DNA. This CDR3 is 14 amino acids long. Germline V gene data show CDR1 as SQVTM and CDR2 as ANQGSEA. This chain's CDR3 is CSVDGGIGGVSYTF.

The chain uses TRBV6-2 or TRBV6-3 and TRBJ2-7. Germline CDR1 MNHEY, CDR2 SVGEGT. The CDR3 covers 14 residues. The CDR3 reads CASRPMETNYEQYF.

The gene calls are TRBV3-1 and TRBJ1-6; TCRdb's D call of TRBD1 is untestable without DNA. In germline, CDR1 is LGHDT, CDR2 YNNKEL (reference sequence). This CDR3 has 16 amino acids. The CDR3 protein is CASSRYRGGVNSPLHF.

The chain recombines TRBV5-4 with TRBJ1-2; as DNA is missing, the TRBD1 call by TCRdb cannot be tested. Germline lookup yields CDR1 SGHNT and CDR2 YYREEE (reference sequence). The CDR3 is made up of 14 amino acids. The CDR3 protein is CASRDTQGKNGYTF.

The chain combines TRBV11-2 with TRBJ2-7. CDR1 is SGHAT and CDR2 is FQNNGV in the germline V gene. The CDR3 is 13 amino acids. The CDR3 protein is CASSSYPGYEQYF.

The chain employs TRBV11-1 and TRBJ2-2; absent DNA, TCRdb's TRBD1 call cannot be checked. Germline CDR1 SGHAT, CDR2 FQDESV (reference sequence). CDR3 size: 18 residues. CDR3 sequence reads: CASSLIWGNRVDTGELFF.

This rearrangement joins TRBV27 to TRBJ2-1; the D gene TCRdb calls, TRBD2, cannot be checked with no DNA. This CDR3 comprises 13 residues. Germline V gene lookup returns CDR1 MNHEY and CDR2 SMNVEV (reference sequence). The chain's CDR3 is CASSLRGSGEQFF.

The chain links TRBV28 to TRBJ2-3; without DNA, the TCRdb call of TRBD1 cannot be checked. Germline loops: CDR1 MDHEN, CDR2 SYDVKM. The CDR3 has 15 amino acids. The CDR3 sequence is CASSSDRGRGDTQYF.

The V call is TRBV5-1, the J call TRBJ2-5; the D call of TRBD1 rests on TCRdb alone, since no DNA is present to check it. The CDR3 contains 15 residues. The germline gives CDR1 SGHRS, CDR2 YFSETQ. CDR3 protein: CASSLRGGMSETQYF.

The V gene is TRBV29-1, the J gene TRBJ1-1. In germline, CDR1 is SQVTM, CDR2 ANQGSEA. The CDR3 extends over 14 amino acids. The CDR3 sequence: CSALVGPTNTEAFF.

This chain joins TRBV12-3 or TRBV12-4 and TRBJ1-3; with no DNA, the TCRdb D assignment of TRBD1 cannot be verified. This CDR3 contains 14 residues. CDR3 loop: CASSLQGGGNTIYF.

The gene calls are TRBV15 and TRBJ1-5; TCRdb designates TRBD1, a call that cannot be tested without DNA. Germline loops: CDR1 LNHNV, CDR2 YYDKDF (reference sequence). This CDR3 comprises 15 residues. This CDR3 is CATSPRQGARQPQHF.

The CDR3 is CASSYEGPAGFGQYEQYF. The chain links TRBV5-1 to TRBJ2-7; without DNA, the TCRdb call of TRBD2 cannot be checked. CDR3 length: 18 residues. Germline CDR1 SGHRS, CDR2 YFSETQ.

The chain's CDR3 is CASSKRGQGANEQFF. The rearrangement joins TRBV7-6 to TRBJ2-1; TCRdb's D gene call, TRBD1, goes unchecked for lack of DNA. Germline V gene sequence: CDR1 SGHVS, CDR2 FNYEAQ. The CDR3 covers 15 residues. Full variable domain (missing parts from reference TRBV7-6 and TRBJ2-1): GAGVSQSPRYKVTKRGQDVALRCDPISGHVSLYWYRQALGQGPEFLTYFNYEAQQDKSGLPNDRFSAERPEGSISTLTIQRTEQRDSAMYRCASSKRGQGANEQFFGPGTRLTVL.

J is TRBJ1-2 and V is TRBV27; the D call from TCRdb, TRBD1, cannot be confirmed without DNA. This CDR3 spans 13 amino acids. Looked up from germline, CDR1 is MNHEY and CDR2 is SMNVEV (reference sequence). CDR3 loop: CASSRTGTYGYTF.

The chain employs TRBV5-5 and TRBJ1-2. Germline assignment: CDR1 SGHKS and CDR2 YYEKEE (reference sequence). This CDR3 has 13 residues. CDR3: CASSLGPLYGYTF.

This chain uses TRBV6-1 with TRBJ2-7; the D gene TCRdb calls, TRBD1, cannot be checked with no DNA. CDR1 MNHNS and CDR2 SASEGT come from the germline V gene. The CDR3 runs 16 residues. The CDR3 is CARLHLAGQPQGEQYF.

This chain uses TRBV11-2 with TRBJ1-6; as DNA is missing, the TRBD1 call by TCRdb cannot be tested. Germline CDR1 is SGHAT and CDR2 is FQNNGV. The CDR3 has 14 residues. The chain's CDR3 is CASSLTPWTVRLHF.

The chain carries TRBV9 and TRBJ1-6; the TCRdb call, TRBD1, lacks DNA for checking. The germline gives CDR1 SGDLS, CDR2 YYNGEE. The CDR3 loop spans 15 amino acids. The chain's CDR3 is CASSAYGQGNSPLHF.

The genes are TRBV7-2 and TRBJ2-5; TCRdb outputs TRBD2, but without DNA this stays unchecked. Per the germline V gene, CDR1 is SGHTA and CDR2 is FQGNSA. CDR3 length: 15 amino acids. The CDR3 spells CASSPQTRKGETQYF.

CDR3 residues: CASSIAPSGDKDEQFF. This sequence joins TRBV19 and TRBJ2-1; TCRdb reports TRBD2, a call that lacks DNA to check it against. From germline, CDR1 is LNHDA and CDR2 SQIVND (reference sequence). The CDR3 totals 16 residues.

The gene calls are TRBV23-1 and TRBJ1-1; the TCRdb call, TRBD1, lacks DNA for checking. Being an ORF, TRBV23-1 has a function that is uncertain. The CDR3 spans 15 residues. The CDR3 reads CASSQSGGGTEEAFF.